Listed here are 19 T cell receptor beta chains from one sample, sequenced in a study of neurological immune-mediated disorders (dated by TCRdb to between 2017 and 2020). Explained via the paper, the time point label denotes: longitudinal time-point 3. Receptors were amplified or captured by 5' RACE. TCRdb names Illumina HiSeq 2500 as the instrument used. Clones were called with MiXCR by TCRdb after fastp trimmed the public reads at Q25, and only in-frame beta chains were retained. Records with the same CDR3 protein are collapsed into one entry carrying the most frequent genes and DNA. Within this sample are 85,000 to 110,000 distinct CDR3 sequences, with 11% of them counted one time only. 3.1% of the sample comes from the top ten. What was sequenced was PBMCs. These receptors were taken from a female donor with HTLV-1-associated myelopathy (HAM/TSP).

At least ten counts were recorded for this clonotype. The CDR3 bases are TGTGCCAGCAGCGCTACACCCGACAGGGGGGCTACCTATGGCTACACCTTC. Protein sequence: CASSATPDRGATYGYTF. J is TRBJ1-2 and V is TRBV7-3; TRBD1 matches at 9 bases. CDR1 is SGHTA and CDR2 is FQGTGA in the germline V gene. The V segment lost 5 bases and the J segment 4 bases; nucleotides outside the gene matches: 14. This CDR3 is 17 amino acids long.

The table lists this clonotype with many counts. The chain uses TRBV19 and TRBJ1-5, with TRBD1 matching over 8 bases. Trimming took 0 bases from V and 4 from J; bases not matched to a gene: 11. Germline V gene sequence: CDR1 LNHDA, CDR2 SQIVND (reference sequence). This CDR3 is built from 18 residues. The CDR3 spells CASSIDPHQTGANQPQHF. The DNA of the CDR3 is TGTGCCAGTAGTATAGATCCTCACCAGACAGGGGCAAATCAGCCCCAGCATTTT.

The rearrangement uses TRBV6-6 and TRBJ2-1; a weak D match, TRBD1 (6 bases). The CDR3 length is 13 residues. V lost 7 bases and J 10 bases, leaving 17 bases between the germline ends. Germline CDR1 and CDR2: MNHNY and SVGAGI (reference sequence). Written as DNA, the CDR3 is TGTGCCAGCACAGGGGCAGACCTGCCCGAGCAGTTCTTC. Protein sequence: CASTGADLPEQFF.

V gene TRBV5-1 combines with J gene TRBJ2-7; unclear D gene. The CDR3 has 14 amino acids. V lost 2 bases and J lost 2, with 11 bases in between. The germline V gene has CDR1 SGHRS and CDR2 YFSETQ. The CDR3 region is CASSFSYGAYEQYF. CDR3 nucleotides: TGCGCCAGCAGCTTCAGTTACGGAGCCTACGAGCAGTACTTC.

This clonotype was observed at least ten times. The chain employs TRBV12-5 and TRBJ2-7; the match to TRBD1 covers 9 bases. Germline V gene lookup returns CDR1 LGHNT and CDR2 FRNRAP. The CDR3 extends over 13 amino acids. The V segment lost 6 bases and the J segment 4 bases; nucleotides outside the gene matches: 4. The CDR3: CASGRDRVYEQYF. CDR3 in DNA: TGTGCTAGTGGGCGGGACAGGGTGTACGAGCAGTACTTC. The variable domain in full, with the rest retrieved from reference TRBV12-5 and TRBJ2-7, is DARVTQTPRHKVTEMGQEVTMRCQPILGHNTVFWYRQTMMQGLELLAYFRNRAPLDDSGMPKDRFSAEMPDATLATLKIQPSEPRDSAVYFCASGRDRVYEQYFGPGTRLTVT.

This clonotype appeared many times. V gene TRBV28 combines with J gene TRBJ2-5; D possibly corresponds to TRBD2 (6 bases). Trimming pared 6 bases from V and 1 base from J, leaving 21 bases between. Germline assignment: CDR1 MDHEN and CDR2 SYDVKM. This CDR3 is 17 amino acids long. CDR3 DNA: TGTGCCAGCAGCTTCGGCGAGGGACTCGGCCCCCAAGAGACCCAGTACTTC. It is translated as CASSFGEGLGPQETQYF.

This clonotype was observed many times. V gene TRBV5-1 combines with J gene TRBJ1-4; 9 nucleotides match TRBD1. The length of the CDR3 is 14 residues. V lost 3 bases, J lost 8 bases, and 5 bases stayed unmatched. CDR1 is SGHRS, CDR2 YFSETQ, per germline. CDR3 sequence: CASSSRQGGEKLFF. Here the CDR3 DNA reads TGCGCCAGCAGCTCGAGACAGGGGGGCGAAAAACTGTTTTTT.

This chain links TRBV6-6 with TRBJ2-5; a weak D match, TRBD2 (6 bases). V shed 10 bases and J shed 2 bases, with 11 bases lying between them. CDR3 size: 12 residues. Germline V gives CDR1 MNHNY, CDR2 SVGAGI (reference sequence). CDR3 sequence reads: CAIRGVQETQYF. The CDR3 DNA is TGTGCCATCCGCGGGGTACAAGAGACCCAGTACTTC.

This clonotype was seen many times. The gene calls are TRBV11-2 and TRBJ2-1, with TRBD2 matching over 16 bases. In germline, CDR1 is SGHAT, CDR2 FQNNGV. The CDR3 runs to 18 residues. V lost 6 bases and J lost 4; bases outside the gene matches: 9. The CDR3: CASSSGTSGGASYNEQFF. CDR3 DNA sequence: TGTGCCAGCAGTTCCGGGACTAGCGGGGGGGCGAGTTACAATGAGCAGTTCTTC. Combining the CDR3 with reference TRBV11-2 and TRBJ2-1 gives the whole variable domain EAGVAQSPRYKIIEKRQSVAFWCNPISGHATLYWYQQILGQGPKLLIQFQNNGVVDDSQLPKDRFSAERLKGVDSTLKIQPAKLEDSAVYLCASSSGTSGGASYNEQFFGPGTRLTVL.

The CDR3 region is CASSRTRGEPFF. DNA of the CDR3: TGTGCCAGCAGCCGGACACGGGGGGAACCGTTCTTC. V usage is TRBV7-9 and J usage is TRBJ2-1; 7 positions agree with TRBD2. Germline V lookup: CDR1 SEHNR, CDR2 FQNEAQ (reference sequence). J lost 15 bases, V lost 5 bases, and 10 bases had no gene match. The CDR3 spans 12 residues.

The gene calls are TRBV29-1 and TRBJ2-7; no firm D call. V was trimmed by 7 bases and J by 2 bases, leaving 15 bases between them. The CDR3 has 13 amino acids. Per germline, CDR1 SQVTM and CDR2 ANQGSEA. The CDR3 DNA reads TGCAGCGCCTGGCTAGGTGGAGCCTACGAGCAGTACTTC. Protein sequence: CSAWLGGAYEQYF.

There are many counts of this clonotype. The chain joins TRBV27 to TRBJ2-3; the D gene is possibly TRBD1 (5 bases). V was cut by 3 bases and J by 6 bases, with 13 bases left in between. Germline loops: CDR1 MNHEY, CDR2 SMNVEV (reference sequence). The CDR3 covers 14 residues. The CDR3 region is CASSFSLGADTQYF. The CDR3 nucleotides read TGTGCCAGCAGTTTTAGTCTTGGGGCGGATACGCAGTATTTT.

This clonotype was detected many times. This chain links TRBV5-1 with TRBJ2-6; no clear D gene. CDR3 length equals 15 residues. V lost 4 bases and J 2 bases, leaving 10 bases between the germline ends. Germline V gene sequence: CDR1 SGHRS, CDR2 YFSETQ. CDR3 coding DNA: TGCGCCAGCAGCCCAACACCCCCTGGGGCCAACGTCCTGACTTTC. It encodes CASSPTPPGANVLTF.

This clonotype was seen at least ten times. The chain is built from TRBV5-1 and TRBJ1-1, with 9 nucleotides matching TRBD1. The length of the CDR3 is 17 residues. Germline V CDR1 and CDR2: SGHRS, YFSETQ. Trimming removed 0 bases from V and 5 bases from J; junction bases left unmatched: 11. The CDR3 region has the DNA TGCGCCAGCAGCTTGGGGGGACAGGGACCTAAGGAGACTGAAGCTTTCTTT. Translated, it gives CASSLGGQGPKETEAFF.

This clonotype was detected many times. This chain uses TRBV10-2 with TRBJ1-1, with 10 bases fitting TRBD1. CDR1 is WSHSY and CDR2 is SAAADI in the germline V gene. V shed 8 bases and J 4 bases; nucleotides not matched to a gene: 7. This CDR3 has 14 residues. CDR3 amino acids: CASLRQGAGTEAFF. CDR3 nucleotides: TGCGCCAGCCTTAGACAGGGGGCGGGCACTGAAGCTTTCTTT.

This clonotype was detected ten times or more. The rearrangement joins TRBV12-3 or TRBV12-4 to TRBJ2-7, with D hard to call. Trimming cost V 4 bases and J 5 bases, with 15 bases left between them. The CDR3 length is 14 residues. The CDR3 DNA reads TGTGCCAGCAGTTCCTTCCGTGACACCAACGAGCAGTACTTC. Its protein product is CASSSFRDTNEQYF.

This clonotype was detected only a few times. J is TRBJ1-5 and V is TRBV18; D is unclear. This CDR3 has 14 amino acids. Trimming stripped 3 bases from V and 5 bases from J, with 11 bases between. In germline, CDR1 is KGHSH, CDR2 LQKENI. The CDR3 loop reads CASSPGKAHQPQHF. CDR3 in DNA: TGTGCCAGCTCACCGGGGAAGGCCCATCAGCCCCAGCATTTT.

This clonotype was seen at least ten times. J is TRBJ1-1 and V is TRBV30; D unresolved. The CDR3 is made up of 15 amino acids. Germline V CDR1 and CDR2: GTSNPN, SVGIG (reference sequence). The V end was cut by 3 bases, the J end by 0 bases, with 14 bases between. In DNA form, the CDR3 reads TGTGCCTGGAGGTTGAAAGGCACAATGAACACTGAAGCTTTCTTT. Protein product: CAWRLKGTMNTEAFF.

This clonotype was counted many times. The chain links TRBV9 to TRBJ2-3, with 9 bases matching TRBD2. With V trimmed by 2 bases and J by 4 bases, 14 bases remained unmatched. The germline CDR1 and CDR2 sequences are SGDLS and YYNGEE. The CDR3 contains 18 residues. This CDR3 is CASSVRVWARGGPDTQYF. DNA for the CDR3: TGTGCCAGCAGCGTGCGGGTTTGGGCGCGGGGGGGCCCAGATACGCAGTATTTT. Full variable domain (missing parts from reference TRBV9 and TRBJ2-3): DSGVTQTPKHLITATGQRVTLRCSPRSGDLSVYWYQQSLDQGLQFLIQYYNGEERAKGNILERFSAQQFPDLHSELNLSSLELGDSALYFCASSVRVWARGGPDTQYFGPGTRLTVL.